Below, one T cell receptor beta chain is given with its context. The method was immunoSEQ multiplex PCR; TCRdb's version includes in-frame clones alone and lacks a portion of them. The sample lists some 190,000 clones, 90% to 95% occurring once. The CDR3 sequence is 13 residues long. Germline loops: CDR1 KGHSH, CDR2 LQKENI. V shed 3 bases and J shed 7 bases, with 7 bases lying between them. These data are taken from a study of control samples from healthy donors and cancer patients. The TCR comes from a man between 25 and 39 years old in good health. The V call is TRBV18, the J call TRBJ1-6; D is undetermined. Sequenced material: blood. The CDR3 coding sequence is TGTGCCAGCTCACCCGGGGAGAATTCACCCCTCCACTTT. Its translation: CASSPGENSPLHF.